Below are 19 T cell receptor beta chains sequenced from a single sample in a study of OX40 agonist ivuxolimab in advanced cancers. Sequenced by immunoSEQ multiplex PCR; TCRdb stores in-frame clones only, minus some. The sample contains some 19,000 clones, roughly 80% of which appear only once. Specimen: CD4+ or CD8+ T cells sorted from blood, collected in a trial of the OX40 agonist ivuxolimab. The receptor set was obtained from an adult with an advanced solid tumor such as melanoma, head and neck, liver or kidney cancer.

The rearrangement links TRBV18 to TRBJ2-7, with TRBD2 identical over 7 bases. Germline lookup yields CDR1 KGHSH and CDR2 LQKENI. The CDR3 contains 13 residues. The trim removed 2 bases at V and 5 bases at J, leaving 3 bases unmatched. The CDR3 reads CASSPDLADEQYF. DNA of the CDR3: TGTGCCAGCTCACCAGACCTAGCGGACGAGCAGTACTTC.

The V call is TRBV27, the J call TRBJ2-1, with D maybe TRBD1 (5 bases). The CDR3 covers 16 residues. Germline loops: CDR1 MNHEY, CDR2 SMNVEV (reference sequence). Trimming cost V 6 bases and J 0 bases, with 15 bases left between them. As DNA, the CDR3 is TGTGCCAGCAGGGTAAGGGGCGAAAGCTCCTACAATGAGCAGTTCTTC. It yields the protein CASRVRGESSYNEQFF.

In this sample, this clone turned up once. The V call is TRBV2, the J call TRBJ1-3; a weak D match, TRBD1 (5 bases). In germline, CDR1 is SNHLY, CDR2 FYNNEI. The germline V and J ends were trimmed by 4 bases and 0 bases, with 10 bases remaining between them. CDR3 size: 15 residues. In DNA form, the CDR3 reads TGTGCCAGCAGTGTGGGGGTCGCCTCTGGAAACACCATATATTTT. Protein: CASSVGVASGNTIYF.

The chain recombines TRBV13 with TRBJ2-3; 11 bases are a match to TRBD2. With V trimmed by 5 bases and J by 2 bases, 3 bases remained unmatched. The CDR3 has 15 residues. The germline V gene has CDR1 PRHDT and CDR2 FYEKMQ (reference sequence). The CDR3 DNA reads as TGTGCCAGCAGCCGACTAGCGGGACTCACAGATACGCAGTATTTT. It codes for CASSRLAGLTDTQYF.

This chain links TRBV28 with TRBJ1-5; TRBD1 is a possible D gene (5 bases). V dropped 7 bases and J dropped 2 bases, with 15 bases sitting between them. This CDR3 is 15 amino acids long. CDR1 MDHEN and CDR2 SYDVKM come from the germline V gene. The CDR3 region has the DNA TGTGCCAGCACCATCAGGGCGGGAGGCAATCAGCCCCAGCATTTT. Translated, it gives CASTIRAGGNQPQHF.

This sequence joins TRBV2 and TRBJ2-1, with 10 positions matching TRBD2. Germline V gives CDR1 SNHLY, CDR2 FYNNEI. The junction had 6 bases not matched to a gene; V was cut back by 7 bases and J by 9 bases. CDR3 length: 13 residues. CDR3 coding DNA: TGTGCCAGCACCCTAGCGGGGGTCGGTGAGCAGTTCTTC. Translation: CASTLAGVGEQFF.

The chain carries TRBV5-1 and TRBJ2-6; 7 bases fit TRBD2. The CDR3 extends over 15 amino acids. The J segment lost 2 bases and the V segment lost 4 bases, leaving 3 bases of the junction unmatched. CDR1 SGHRS and CDR2 YFSETQ come from the germline V gene. The CDR3 protein is CASSDGGAGANVLTF. DNA for the CDR3: TGCGCCAGCAGCGATGGGGGGGCTGGGGCCAACGTCCTGACTTTC.

The genes are TRBV5-6 and TRBJ1-5; tentative D call: TRBD1 (5 bases). This CDR3 is built from 15 residues. Trimming took off 4 bases at V and 7 bases at J, with 18 bases between the two ends. Germline CDR1 and CDR2: SGHDT and YYEEEE. The CDR3 coding sequence is TGTGCCAGCAGCCTGGCGGGGGGGAGAGGGCAGCCCCAGCATTTT. Protein product: CASSLAGGRGQPQHF. Complete variable domain (other parts from reference TRBV5-6 and TRBJ1-5): DAGVTQSPTHLIKTRGQQVTLRCSPKSGHDTVSWYQQALGQGPQFIFQYYEEEERQRGNFPDRFSGHQFPNYSSELNVNALLLGDSALYLCASSLAGGRGQPQHFGDGTRLSIL.

CDR3 nucleotide sequence: TGCAGTGCTGGGCGGTCGGAGACCCAGTACTTC. It codes for CSAGRSETQYF. The chain couples TRBV20-1 to TRBJ2-5; D is undetermined. The CDR3 totals 11 residues. Trimming removed 5 bases from V and 5 bases from J, with 9 bases in between. Germline CDR1 is DFQATT and CDR2 is SNEGSKA (reference sequence).

The chain links TRBV5-4 to TRBJ2-5; D gene uncertain. The CDR3 has 14 amino acids. The V end lost 4 bases, the J end lost 6 bases, and 16 bases lay between the germline ends. CDR1 is SGHNT, CDR2 YYREEE, per germline (reference sequence). CDR3 in amino acids: CASSPSGFRQTQYF. The DNA for the CDR3 is TGTGCCAGCAGCCCGTCCGGGTTTCGGCAGACCCAGTACTTC.

As DNA, the CDR3 is TGCGCCAGCAGCTTGGCCGGTCGCACAGGGAGTTTGGATACGCAGTATTTT. This gives the protein CASSLAGRTGSLDTQYF. V gene TRBV5-1 combines with J gene TRBJ2-3, with D perhaps TRBD1 (6 bases). Trimming took off 0 bases at V and 6 bases at J, with 20 bases between the two ends. The length of the CDR3 is 17 residues. CDR1 is SGHRS and CDR2 is YFSETQ in the germline V gene.

A remark on this clone: The junction does not match germline at one end; this may be a read error. Other DNA sequences from this sample encode an identical CDR3 as well. The chain carries TRBV7-9 and TRBJ2-3; 12 bases agree with TRBD1. CDR3 length equals 15 residues. Germline CDR1 is SEHNR and CDR2 is FQNEAQ (reference sequence). The CDR3 DNA sequence: TGTGCCAGCAGCTTCTGGGACAGGGGGCAAGATACACAGTATTTT. Its protein product is CASSFWDRGQDTQYF. Using reference TRBV7-9 and TRBJ2-3 for the parts outside the CDR3, the full variable domain is DTGVSQNPRHKITKRGQNVTFRCDPISEHNRLYWYRQTLGQGPEFLTYFQNEAQLEKSRLLSDRFSAERPKGSFSTLEIQRTEQGDSAMYLCASSFWDRGQDTQYFGPGTRLTVL.

The chain combines TRBV4-2 with TRBJ1-5, with 8 bases matching TRBD1. Germline lookup yields CDR1 LGHNA and CDR2 YNFKEQ. The CDR3 runs to 15 residues. The V and J ends lost 4 bases and 1 base, in that order; junction bases with no gene match: 3. CDR3 in DNA: TGTGCCAGCAGCCCAGGGGGCTCAAGCAATCAGCCCCAGCATTTT. Residues: CASSPGGSSNQPQHF.

In this sample, this clone turned up once. The V and J genes are TRBV5-8 and TRBJ2-5; D is ambiguous. The assigned J gene may be wrong: the sequence end matches TRBJ2-7 better. CDR1 is SGHTS and CDR2 is YDEGEE in the germline V gene. The CDR3 extends over 11 amino acids. CDR3 sequence: CASRYTYEQYF. CDR3 sequence (DNA): TGTGCCAGCAGGTACACCTACGAGCAGTACTTC.

V is TRBV16 and J is TRBJ1-2; D call uncertain. V shed 1 base and J shed 8 bases, with 5 bases lying between them. Germline lookup yields CDR1 KGHSY and CDR2 FQNENV. CDR3 length equals 11 residues. The CDR3 region is CASSQLGGYTF. In DNA, the CDR3 is TGTGCCAGCAGCCAATTGGGGGGCTACACCTTC.

The chain carries TRBV9 and TRBJ1-1, with D uncertain. This CDR3 has 13 residues. The germline V gene encodes CDR1 SGDLS and CDR2 YYNGEE. The V end was cut by 0 bases, the J end by 1 base, with 4 bases between. CDR3 sequence reads: CASSVDRNTEAFF. DNA of the CDR3: TGTGCCAGCAGCGTAGATCGGAACACTGAAGCTTTCTTT.

The rearrangement links TRBV27 to TRBJ2-4, with D possibly being TRBD1 or TRBD2 (5 bases each). The CDR3 length is 16 residues. The germline CDR1 and CDR2 sequences are MNHEY and SMNVEV (reference sequence). Trimming removed 5 bases from V and 0 bases from J, with 14 bases in between. The CDR3 loop is CASSGPGTIAKNIQYF. CDR3 DNA: TGTGCCAGCAGTGGCCCTGGGACCATAGCCAAAAACATTCAGTACTTC.

This clone came up once. This CDR3 reads CASSLQRNTEAFF. The CDR3 coding sequence is TGTGCCAGCAGTCTACAGAGAAACACTGAAGCTTTCTTT. The chain combines TRBV7-6 with TRBJ1-1; D remains ambiguous. Germline V lookup: CDR1 SGHVS, CDR2 FNYEAQ. This CDR3 contains 13 residues. Trimming pared 6 bases from V and 2 bases from J, leaving 10 bases between.

The chain combines TRBV25-1 with TRBJ2-1, with D perhaps TRBD2 (5 bases). The CDR3 is 15 amino acids. CDR1 and CDR2 (germline): MGHDK, SYGVNS. The V end was cut by 5 bases, the J end by 0 bases, with 11 bases between. The CDR3 region is CASSKVGSSYNEQFF. CDR3 sequence (DNA): TGTGCCAGCAGTAAAGTGGGGAGCTCCTACAATGAGCAGTTCTTC.